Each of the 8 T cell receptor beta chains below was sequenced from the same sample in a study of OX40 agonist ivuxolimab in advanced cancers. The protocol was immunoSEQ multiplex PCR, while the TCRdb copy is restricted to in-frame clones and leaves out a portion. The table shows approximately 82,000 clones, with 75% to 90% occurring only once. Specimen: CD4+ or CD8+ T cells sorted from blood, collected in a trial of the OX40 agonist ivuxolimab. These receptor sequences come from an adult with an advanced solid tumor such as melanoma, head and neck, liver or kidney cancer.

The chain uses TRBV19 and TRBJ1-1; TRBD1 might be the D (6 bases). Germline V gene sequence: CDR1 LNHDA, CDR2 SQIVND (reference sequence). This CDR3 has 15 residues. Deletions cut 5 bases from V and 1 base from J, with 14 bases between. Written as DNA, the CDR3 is TGTGCCAGTAGTCCCCAGGGGCGCTGGAACACTGAAGCTTTCTTT. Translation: CASSPQGRWNTEAFF.

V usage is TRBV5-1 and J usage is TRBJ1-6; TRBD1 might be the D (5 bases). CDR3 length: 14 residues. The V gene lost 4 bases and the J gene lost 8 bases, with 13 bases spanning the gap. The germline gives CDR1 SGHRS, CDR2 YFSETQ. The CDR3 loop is CASSTGTEYSPLHF. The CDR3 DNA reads TGCGCCAGCAGCACCGGGACGGAGTATTCACCCCTCCACTTT.

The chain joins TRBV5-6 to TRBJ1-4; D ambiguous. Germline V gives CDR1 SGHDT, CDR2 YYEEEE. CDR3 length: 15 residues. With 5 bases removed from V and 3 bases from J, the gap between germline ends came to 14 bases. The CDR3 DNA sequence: TGTGCCAGCAGTTTGAAGGGTGAGGCTAATGAAAAACTGTTTTTT. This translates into CASSLKGEANEKLFF. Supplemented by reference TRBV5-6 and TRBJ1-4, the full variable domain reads DAGVTQSPTHLIKTRGQQVTLRCSPKSGHDTVSWYQQALGQGPQFIFQYYEEEERQRGNFPDRFSGHQFPNYSSELNVNALLLGDSALYLCASSLKGEANEKLFFGSGTQLSVL.

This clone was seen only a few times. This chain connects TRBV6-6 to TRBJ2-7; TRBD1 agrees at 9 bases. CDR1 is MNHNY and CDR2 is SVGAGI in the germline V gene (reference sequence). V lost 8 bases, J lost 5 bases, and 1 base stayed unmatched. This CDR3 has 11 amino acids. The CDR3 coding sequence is TGTGCCAGCGGGGACAGGGACGAGCAGTACTTC. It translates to CASGDRDEQYF.

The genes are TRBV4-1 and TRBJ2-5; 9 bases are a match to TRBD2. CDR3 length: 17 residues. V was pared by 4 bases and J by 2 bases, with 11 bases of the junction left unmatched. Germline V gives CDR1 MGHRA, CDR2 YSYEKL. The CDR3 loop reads CASSPGGLAGTQETQYF. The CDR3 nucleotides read TGCGCCAGCAGCCCGGGGGGGCTAGCGGGAACGCAAGAGACCCAGTACTTC.

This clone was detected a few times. The CDR3 sequence: CASSQGWTSGYNEQFF. CDR3 nucleotide sequence: TGTGCCAGCAGCCAAGGTTGGACTAGCGGTTACAATGAGCAGTTCTTC. The chain employs TRBV4-2 and TRBJ2-1, with 10 nucleotides matching TRBD2. From germline, CDR1 is LGHNA and CDR2 YNFKEQ. This CDR3 region has 16 residues. J lost 4 bases, V lost 1 base, and 4 bases had no gene match.

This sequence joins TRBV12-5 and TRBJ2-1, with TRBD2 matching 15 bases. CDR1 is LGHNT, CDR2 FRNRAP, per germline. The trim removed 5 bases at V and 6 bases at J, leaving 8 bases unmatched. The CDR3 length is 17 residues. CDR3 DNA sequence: TGTGCTAGTGGTCCTGGGACTAGCGGGGGGTGGGGCAATGAGCAGTTCTTC. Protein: CASGPGTSGGWGNEQFF. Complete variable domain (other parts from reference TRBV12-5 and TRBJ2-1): DARVTQTPRHKVTEMGQEVTMRCQPILGHNTVFWYRQTMMQGLELLAYFRNRAPLDDSGMPKDRFSAEMPDATLATLKIQPSEPRDSAVYFCASGPGTSGGWGNEQFFGPGTRLTVL.

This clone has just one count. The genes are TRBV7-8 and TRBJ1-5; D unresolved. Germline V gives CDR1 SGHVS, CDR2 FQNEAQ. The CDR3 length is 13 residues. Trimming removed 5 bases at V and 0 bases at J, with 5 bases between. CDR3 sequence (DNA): TGTGCCAGCAGCCCGTATAGCAATCAGCCCCAGCATTTT. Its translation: CASSPYSNQPQHF.